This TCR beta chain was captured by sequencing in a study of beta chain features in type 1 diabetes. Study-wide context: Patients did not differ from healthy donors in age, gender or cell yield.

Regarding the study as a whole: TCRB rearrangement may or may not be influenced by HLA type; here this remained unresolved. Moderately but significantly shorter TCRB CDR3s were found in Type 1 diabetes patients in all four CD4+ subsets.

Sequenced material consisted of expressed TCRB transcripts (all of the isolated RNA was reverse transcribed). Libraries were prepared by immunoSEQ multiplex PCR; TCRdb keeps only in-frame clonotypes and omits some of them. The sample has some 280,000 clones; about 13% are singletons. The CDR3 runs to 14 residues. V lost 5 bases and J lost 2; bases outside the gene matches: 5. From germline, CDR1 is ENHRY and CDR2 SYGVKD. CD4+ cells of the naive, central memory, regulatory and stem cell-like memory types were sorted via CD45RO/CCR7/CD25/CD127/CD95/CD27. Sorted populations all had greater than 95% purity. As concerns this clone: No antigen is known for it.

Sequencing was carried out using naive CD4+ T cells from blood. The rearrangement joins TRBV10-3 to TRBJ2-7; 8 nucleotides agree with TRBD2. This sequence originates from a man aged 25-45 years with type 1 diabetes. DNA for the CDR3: TGTGCCATCAGTACTAGCGGTCTTACCTACGAGCAGTACTTC. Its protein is CAISTSGLTYEQYF.